The 23 T cell receptor beta chains in this list originate from one sample, sequenced in a study of blood T cells in healthy people across ages. A second PCR, run for roughly 7 to 11 cycles, used a sample-barcoded 5' primer plus a J-beta primer mix. TCRdb reanalysed the 5' RACE reads using MiXCR and keeps one entry per CDR3 protein. The sample lists fewer than 1 million distinct CDR3 sequences, approximately 48% seen once, with nearly 20% in the top ten. Sequencing was carried out using blood. The receptors were gathered from a man between 60 and 75 years old in good health.

There are a few counts of this clonotype. V and J are TRBV29-1 and TRBJ2-1; D uncertain. V was shortened by 1 base and J by 0 bases, with 10 bases between the two germline ends. Germline loops: CDR1 SQVTM, CDR2 ANQGSEA. The CDR3 extends over 15 amino acids. CDR3 protein: CSVEGYVSSYNEQFF. CDR3 DNA: TGCAGCGTTGAAGGGTATGTAAGCTCCTACAATGAGCAGTTCTTC.

This clonotype turned up a few times. This sequence joins TRBV3-1 and TRBJ2-7; 8 bases line up with TRBD1. From germline, CDR1 is LGHDT and CDR2 YNNKEL (reference sequence). V was pared by 2 bases and J by 5 bases, with 5 bases of the junction left unmatched. The CDR3 has 14 amino acids. CDR3 bases: TGTGCCAGCAGCCAATGGGACAGGTCCCACGAGCAGTACTTC. Its translation: CASSQWDRSHEQYF.

The chain carries TRBV28 and TRBJ1-1, with unresolved D. The germline V gene has CDR1 MDHEN and CDR2 SYDVKM. V lost 3 bases and J 6 bases, leaving 14 bases between the germline ends. This CDR3 has 14 amino acids. CDR3 DNA sequence: TGTGCCAGCAGTTTCCCCTCAGGTCGGGCTGAAGCTTTCTTT. The encoded protein is CASSFPSGRAEAFF. The full variable domain, in which reference TRBV28 and TRBJ1-1 provide the parts outside the CDR3, is DVKVTQSSRYLVKRTGEKVFLECVQDMDHENMFWYRQDPGLGLRLIYFSYDVKMKEKGDIPEGYSVSREKKERFSLILESASTNQTSMYLCASSFPSGRAEAFFGQGTRLTVV.

In this sample, this clonotype turned up a few times. V gene TRBV27 combines with J gene TRBJ1-2; D is ambiguous. Germline V CDR1 and CDR2: MNHEY, SMNVEV (reference sequence). The CDR3 totals 13 residues. Trimming shortened V by 8 bases and J by 4 bases, and 14 bases separated the two germline ends. The chain's CDR3 is CASAYGNLYGYTF. The CDR3 nucleotides are TGTGCCAGCGCCTACGGCAACCTCTATGGCTACACCTTC.

The J gene is TRBJ2-3, the V gene TRBV20-1; 8 bases map to TRBD2. Germline V CDR1 and CDR2: DFQATT, SNEGSKA (reference sequence). The CDR3 contains 15 residues. J lost 2 bases, V lost 3 bases, and 7 bases had no gene match. CDR3 nucleotides: TGCAGTGCTAGTTCATACGGGGGGGACACAGATACGCAGTATTTT. Protein: CSASSYGGDTDTQYF.

J is TRBJ1-5 and V is TRBV25-1; D gene unclear. The V end was cut by 4 bases, the J end by 0 bases, with 7 bases between. There are 14 residues in the CDR3. Germline loops: CDR1 MGHDK, CDR2 SYGVNS. CDR3 DNA sequence: TGTGCCAGCAGTGGCCAATATAGCAATCAGCCCCAGCATTTT. It specifies CASSGQYSNQPQHF.

This clonotype appeared a few times. The chain employs TRBV5-5 and TRBJ1-2; tentative D call: TRBD1 (6 bases). With 1 base removed from V and 3 bases from J, the gap between germline ends came to 10 bases. CDR1 and CDR2 (germline): SGHKS, YYEKEE (reference sequence). This CDR3 comprises 14 residues. The CDR3, as DNA: TGTGCCAGCAGCTTGCGCGAGGGGGACTATGGCTACACCTTC. Amino acid sequence: CASSLREGDYGYTF.

This rearrangement joins TRBV6-1 to TRBJ2-6, with a possible D match to TRBD2 (5 bases). Germline CDR1 is MNHNS and CDR2 is SASEGT. V lost 3 bases and J lost 0, with 6 bases in between. CDR3 size: 15 residues. CDR3 sequence: CASSDGDSGANVLTF. The CDR3 bases are TGTGCCAGCAGTGACGGGGACTCTGGGGCCAACGTCCTGACTTTC.

Only a few counts were recorded for this clonotype. The genes are TRBV20-1 and TRBJ1-2, with 7 nucleotides matching TRBD1. Germline CDR1 is DFQATT and CDR2 is SNEGSKA (reference sequence). V dropped 4 bases and J dropped 4; count of bases not matched to a gene: 12. The CDR3 has 15 residues. The CDR3 protein is CSAISGTAISYGYTF. Here the CDR3 DNA reads TGCAGTGCTATCTCCGGGACAGCAATATCCTATGGCTACACCTTC.

The V call is TRBV6-5, the J call TRBJ2-7; 10 positions agree with TRBD1. The CDR3 runs to 16 residues. V shed 0 bases, J shed 6 bases, and the junction held 8 bases outside the gene matches. Looked up from germline, CDR1 is MNHEY and CDR2 is SVGAGI. The DNA for the CDR3 is TGTGCCAGCAGTTACTCGGGGACAGGGGCGAATCTCGAGCAGTACTTC. The encoded protein is CASSYSGTGANLEQYF.

The sample holds a few counts of this clonotype. The chain combines TRBV4-1 with TRBJ2-4; D is unclear. Between the trimmed V and J ends, which lost 1 base and 3 bases, there was a span of 16 bases. Germline assignment: CDR1 MGHRA and CDR2 YSYEKL. There are 17 residues in the CDR3. In DNA form, the CDR3 reads TGCGCCAGCAGCCAAGTGCCGACATCATCGGGCAAAAACATTCAGTACTTC. It encodes CASSQVPTSSGKNIQYF.

The V gene is TRBV3-1, the J gene TRBJ2-1; 11 bases line up with TRBD2. V lost 4 bases and J lost 1; bases outside the gene matches: 9. The CDR3 covers 18 residues. Germline V CDR1 and CDR2: LGHDT, YNNKEL (reference sequence). The CDR3 loop is CASSPRIAGGPSYNEQFF. The CDR3 DNA follows: TGTGCCAGCAGCCCCCGCATAGCGGGGGGGCCGTCCTACAATGAGCAGTTCTTC.

Remarks on this clonotype: One end of the junction fails to match germline, which may point to a read error. The chain employs TRBV5-5 and TRBJ2-7; the match to TRBD2 covers 9 bases. The CDR3 length is 15 residues. Germline V gene sequence: CDR1 SGHKS, CDR2 YYEKEE (reference sequence). The CDR3 coding sequence is TGTGCCGGCAGCTTTGGGCTAGCGGGGTCCTACGAGCAGTACTTC. Translated: CAGSFGLAGSYEQYF.

The V and J genes are TRBV28 and TRBJ2-7; 9 bases agree with TRBD1. The CDR3 loop spans 15 amino acids. The V gene's germline CDR1 is MDHEN and CDR2 SYDVKM. V was pared by 3 bases and J by 2 bases, with 5 bases of the junction left unmatched. The CDR3 region is CASSFGTGNPYEQYF. CDR3 nucleotide sequence: TGTGCCAGCAGTTTCGGGACAGGGAATCCCTACGAGCAGTACTTC.

This clonotype has at least ten counts. The V and J genes are TRBV25-1 and TRBJ2-4; D call uncertain. CDR1 and CDR2 (germline): MGHDK, SYGVNS. V lost 9 bases and J 6 bases, leaving 9 bases between the germline ends. The CDR3 is 11 residues long. Written as DNA, the CDR3 is TGTGCCAGTGAGCTAGGAAACATTCAGTACTTC. Its translation: CASELGNIQYF.

This clonotype was detected only a few times. This chain links TRBV9 with TRBJ2-7; 7 bases are shared with TRBD2. V lost 0 bases, J lost 3 bases, and 9 bases stayed unmatched. Germline loops: CDR1 SGDLS, CDR2 YYNGEE. There are 16 residues in the CDR3. DNA of the CDR3: TGTGCCAGCAGCGTAGTTGATGCTAGCGGCCTCTACGAGCAGTACTTC. This gives the protein CASSVVDASGLYEQYF.

A remark on this clonotype: A much larger clone sits a single nucleotide away, making a read error possible. The chain uses TRBV7-2 and TRBJ2-3, with 8 bases matching TRBD1. CDR1 and CDR2 (germline): SGHTA, FQGNSA. Losses at the gene ends were 6 bases for V and 2 bases for J; bases not matched to a gene: 1. The CDR3 is 13 amino acids. CDR3 sequence reads: CASRDRATDTQYF. The CDR3 DNA is TGTGCCAGCAGGGACAGGGCCACAGATACGCAGTATTTT.

The V and J genes are TRBV6-4 and TRBJ2-2; D might be TRBD1 (5 bases). The V and J ends lost 4 bases and 4 bases respectively, with 10 bases between them. This CDR3 region has 14 residues. CDR1 and CDR2 from the germline V gene are MRHNA and SNTAGT. This CDR3 reads CASSAGSVTGELFF. CDR3 in DNA: TGTGCCAGCAGTGCAGGGTCGGTCACCGGGGAGCTGTTTTTT.

Only a few counts were recorded for this clonotype. The CDR3 region is CASSLSGGRITYEQYF. For the CDR3, the DNA is TGTGCCAGCAGCTTATCTGGGGGCCGTATTACCTACGAGCAGTACTTC. The V and J genes are TRBV7-2 and TRBJ2-7; the D gene is possibly TRBD1 (6 bases). In germline, CDR1 is SGHTA, CDR2 FQGNSA. This CDR3 has 16 amino acids. The V and J ends lost 2 bases and 2 bases respectively, with 16 bases between them.

This sequence joins TRBV7-2 and TRBJ2-5; D is unclear. The J call may be incorrect, as the DNA end agrees better with TRBJ2-1. This CDR3 has 16 amino acids. The germline gives CDR1 SGHTA, CDR2 FQGNSA. CDR3 nucleotides: TGTGCCAGCAGCCCCCCCGGGCGTACAACCCAAGAGACCCAGTTCTTC. Amino acid sequence: CASSPPGRTTQETQFF.

The chain links TRBV7-9 to TRBJ1-2; D is ambiguous. V dropped 4 bases and J dropped 2 bases, with 17 bases sitting between them. The length of the CDR3 is 16 residues. Germline assignment: CDR1 SEHNR and CDR2 FQNEAQ (reference sequence). The CDR3 sequence is CASSYLVGQTNYGYTF. For the CDR3, the DNA is TGTGCCAGCAGCTACCTCGTCGGGCAGACCAACTATGGCTACACCTTC.

This clonotype showed up just a few times. The gene calls are TRBV5-6 and TRBJ2-1; 9 nucleotides agree with TRBD1. Germline assignment: CDR1 SGHDT and CDR2 YYEEEE. Germline trimming cut 2 bases from V and 9 bases from J; bases unmatched to any gene: 3. There are 13 residues in the CDR3. The CDR3 bases are TGTGCCAGCAGCTTTAACAGGGGGCGTGAGCAGTTCTTC. Translated, it gives CASSFNRGREQFF.

V gene TRBV2 combines with J gene TRBJ2-7, with no clear D. The V end lost 2 bases, the J end lost 2 bases, and 4 bases lay between the germline ends. The CDR3 length is 12 residues. Germline lookup yields CDR1 SNHLY and CDR2 FYNNEI. CDR3 region: CASSERAYEQYF. CDR3 nucleotides: TGTGCCAGCAGTGAAAGGGCCTACGAGCAGTACTTC.